Below, 29 T cell receptor beta chains from the same sample are listed, as sequenced in a study of blood T cell repertoires in COVID-19. TCRdb keeps only in-frame clones here, not all; method: immunoSEQ multiplex PCR. The sample lists over 150,000 clones, 70% to 90% seen once, with over 15% in the top ten. Input material: peripheral blood. The receptors derive from a man aged 50 to 60 with COVID-19, enrolled during active disease.

The rearrangement joins TRBV2 to TRBJ1-2; 7 bases match TRBD1. From germline, CDR1 is SNHLY and CDR2 FYNNEI. The V gene end was trimmed by 7 bases and the J gene end by 2 bases; junction bases not matched to a gene: 4. The CDR3 consists of 13 residues. This chain's CDR3 is CASTGQANYGYTF. The CDR3 region has the DNA TGTGCCAGCACCGGACAGGCAAACTATGGCTACACCTTC.

The rearrangement links TRBV6-1 to TRBJ2-2; D unresolved. The CDR3 runs 13 residues. V lost 1 base and J lost 6, with 6 bases in between. Germline loops: CDR1 MNHNS, CDR2 SASEGT. The CDR3 nucleotides are TGTGCCAGCAGTGAAGGTCGCGCCGGGGAGCTGTTTTTT. It encodes CASSEGRAGELFF.

The chain is built from TRBV6-4 and TRBJ1-2; no clear D. Germline CDR1 MRHNA, CDR2 SNTAGT. This CDR3 is 13 amino acids long. Deletions cut 6 bases from V and 7 bases from J, with 15 bases between. The CDR3 loop reads CASSQQLGGGYTF. The CDR3 region has the DNA TGTGCCAGCAGCCAACAACTAGGTGGTGGCTACACCTTC.

This clone was found once. The rearrangement links TRBV5-1 to TRBJ2-1; D unresolved. The V and J ends lost 0 bases and 0 bases respectively, with 7 bases between them. The germline gives CDR1 SGHRS, CDR2 YFSETQ. The length of the CDR3 is 15 residues. CDR3 sequence (DNA): TGCGCCAGCAGCTTGGGTCTGAGCTCCTACAATGAGCAGTTCTTC. As protein: CASSLGLSSYNEQFF.

The gene calls are TRBV30 and TRBJ2-2; D may be TRBD2 (5 bases). The V gene's germline CDR1 is GTSNPN and CDR2 SVGIG (reference sequence). Trimming pared 2 bases from V and 8 bases from J, leaving 15 bases between. The CDR3 contains 14 residues. In nucleotides, the CDR3 is TGTGCCTGGAGTACTCGGACTGCCTTGGGGGAGCTGTTTTTT. It yields the protein CAWSTRTALGELFF.

The chain employs TRBV7-3 and TRBJ2-2, with 9 bases identical to TRBD1. With 2 bases clipped from V and 5 bases from J, the junction kept 6 bases outside the gene matches. The CDR3 has 16 residues. Germline V CDR1 and CDR2: SGHTA, FQGTGA. This chain's CDR3 is CASSLVGQGGTGELFF. The DNA for the CDR3 is TGTGCCAGCAGCTTAGTGGGACAGGGAGGGACCGGGGAGCTGTTTTTT.

The genes are TRBV30 and TRBJ1-1; 8 nucleotides line up with TRBD1. V was pared by 0 bases and J by 0 bases, with 12 bases of the junction left unmatched. CDR3 length equals 18 residues. In germline, CDR1 is GTSNPN, CDR2 SVGIG (reference sequence). The CDR3 sequence: CAWSVSFTGGGMNTEAFF. DNA of the CDR3: TGTGCCTGGAGTGTCTCCTTTACAGGGGGGGGAATGAACACTGAAGCTTTCTTT.

V gene TRBV6-1 combines with J gene TRBJ2-3; possibly TRBD1 for D (5 bases). The germline CDR1 and CDR2 sequences are MNHNS and SASEGT. The CDR3 consists of 14 residues. V dropped 2 bases and J dropped 5 bases, with 11 bases sitting between them. In DNA, the CDR3 is TGTGCCAGCAGTGAATTAAGGGGAAGAGATACGCAGTATTTT. It specifies CASSELRGRDTQYF.

The chain joins TRBV18 to TRBJ1-5; weak D call: TRBD1 (6 bases). Trimming removed 3 bases from V and 2 bases from J, with 8 bases in between. This CDR3 contains 14 residues. Germline CDR1 and CDR2: KGHSH and LQKENI. Written as DNA, the CDR3 is TGTGCCAGCTCACCCCGACAGGGCAATCAGCCCCAGCATTTT. Protein sequence: CASSPRQGNQPQHF.

A remark on this clone: The junction differs from germline at one of its ends, possibly a read error. This chain uses TRBV2 with TRBJ2-7; 12 positions match TRBD1. There are 14 residues in the CDR3. In germline, CDR1 is SNHLY, CDR2 FYNNEI. In nucleotides, the CDR3 is TGTGCCAGCAGGGCCGGGACAGGGGGCCGTCTGAATCCCTTC. It yields the protein CASRAGTGGRLNPF.

V and J are TRBV24-1 and TRBJ2-3; 8 nucleotides match TRBD1. In germline, CDR1 is KGHDR, CDR2 SFDVKD. Losses at the gene ends were 3 bases for V and 2 bases for J; bases not matched to a gene: 6. The CDR3 runs to 16 residues. DNA for the CDR3: TGTGCCACCAGTGATGAAGCAGGGGGCTTCACAGATACGCAGTATTTT. Its protein is CATSDEAGGFTDTQYF.

This clone was seen just once. CDR3 coding DNA: TGTGCCAGCAGTTTGGACATTGGAAACACCATATATTTT. Amino acid sequence: CASSLDIGNTIYF. The chain is built from TRBV12-3 or TRBV12-4 and TRBJ1-3, with D tentatively TRBD1 (5 bases). This CDR3 contains 13 residues. Trimming shortened V by 3 bases and J by 3 bases, and 6 bases separated the two germline ends.

This rearrangement joins TRBV6-5 to TRBJ2-3, with D possibly TRBD2 on 5 matching bases. The germline V and J ends were trimmed by 8 bases and 3 bases, with 18 bases remaining between them. The CDR3 consists of 15 residues. Germline-derived CDR1 and CDR2 are MNHEY and SVGAGI. Written as DNA, the CDR3 is TGTGCCAGCCGGGGAATTCAACGGCAGACAGATACGCAGTATTTT. As protein: CASRGIQRQTDTQYF.

In this sample, this clone turned up once. The chain couples TRBV2 to TRBJ2-2; D possibly corresponds to TRBD2 (5 bases). The V and J ends lost 8 bases and 1 base respectively, with 5 bases between them. The CDR3 extends over 12 amino acids. The germline CDR1 and CDR2 sequences are SNHLY and FYNNEI. CDR3 sequence (DNA): TGTGCCAGCCGGGAGAACACCGGGGAGCTGTTTTTT. Translating it yields CASRENTGELFF.

The chain links TRBV5-1 to TRBJ2-5, with 8 bases identical to TRBD1. The J segment lost 5 bases and the V segment lost 4 bases, leaving 7 bases of the junction unmatched. The CDR3 is made up of 14 amino acids. The germline gives CDR1 SGHRS, CDR2 YFSETQ. CDR3 nucleotides: TGCGCCAGCAGCCAGGACAGGGTAATGGAGACCCAGTACTTC. Residues: CASSQDRVMETQYF.

The chain combines TRBV7-9 with TRBJ2-7, with 8 bases fitting TRBD1. The CDR3 consists of 16 residues. Trimming cost V 1 base and J 7 bases; bases outside gene matches: 12. Germline V gene lookup returns CDR1 SEHNR and CDR2 FQNEAQ (reference sequence). The CDR3 nucleotides are TGTGCCAGCAGCTTAGAGGGACAGGTAGGGCTCAGGGAGCAGTACTTC. It codes for CASSLEGQVGLREQYF.

The V call is TRBV2, the J call TRBJ2-7, with 7 bases fitting TRBD1. The germline V gene has CDR1 SNHLY and CDR2 FYNNEI. The junction had 8 bases not matched to a gene; V was cut back by 7 bases and J by 2 bases. This CDR3 region has 14 residues. DNA of the CDR3: TGTGCCAGCAAACCGGGACAGTTGGCCTACGAGCAGTACTTC. Its translation is CASKPGQLAYEQYF.

Only one count was recorded for this clone. The rearrangement links TRBV5-1 to TRBJ2-1; D not certain. The CDR3 totals 13 residues. The germline V gene has CDR1 SGHRS and CDR2 YFSETQ. Trimming left V 0 bases short and J 4 bases short, with 5 bases between. CDR3 DNA sequence: TGCGCCAGCAGCTTGGACCTATACAATGAGCAGTTCTTC. Translated: CASSLDLYNEQFF.

V is TRBV30 and J is TRBJ2-1; 8 positions agree with TRBD2. The CDR3 loop spans 16 amino acids. V gave up 2 bases and J gave up 3 bases; unmatched junction bases: 9. Looked up from germline, CDR1 is GTSNPN and CDR2 is SVGIG (reference sequence). CDR3 amino acids: CAWSMPRAGGYNEQFF. CDR3 bases: TGTGCCTGGAGTATGCCTAGGGCGGGAGGCTACAATGAGCAGTTCTTC.

This chain connects TRBV2 to TRBJ2-4, with D tentatively TRBD1 (6 bases). Deletions cut 3 bases from V and 2 bases from J, with 17 bases between. The CDR3 is 17 residues long. Germline loops: CDR1 SNHLY, CDR2 FYNNEI. This CDR3 reads CASSEKGQGRPKNIQYF. The CDR3 DNA follows: TGTGCCAGCAGTGAGAAGGGCCAGGGGAGACCCAAAAACATTCAGTACTTC.

The CDR3 coding sequence is TGCGCCAGCAGCTGCCCTCCGGGACAGGGTATGAGCAATCAGCCCCAGCATTTT. This codes for CASSCPPGQGMSNQPQHF. J is TRBJ1-5 and V is TRBV5-1; 9 positions match TRBD1. Germline V gene data show CDR1 as SGHRS and CDR2 as YFSETQ. V was pared by 3 bases and J by 1 base, with 11 bases of the junction left unmatched. The length of the CDR3 is 18 residues.

The V and J genes are TRBV20-1 and TRBJ2-1; TRBD2 is a possible D gene (5 bases). CDR3 length equals 14 residues. V lost 3 bases and J lost 2, with 11 bases in between. The germline gives CDR1 DFQATT, CDR2 SNEGSKA (reference sequence). As DNA, the CDR3 is TGCAGTGCTAGTACGGGATCGGCCTACAATGAGCAGTTCTTC. Translating it yields CSASTGSAYNEQFF.

V usage is TRBV12-3 or TRBV12-4 and J usage is TRBJ2-7; 8 positions match TRBD2. This CDR3 region has 13 residues. The V gene end was trimmed by 3 bases and the J gene end by 7 bases; junction bases not matched to a gene: 5. The CDR3 sequence: CASSFTPSGEQYF. The CDR3 bases are TGTGCCAGCAGTTTTACTCCTAGCGGGGAGCAGTACTTC.

DNA for the CDR3: TGTGCCACCAGCAGAGATCGCGTGGGGGGGGCTACAACATACGAGCAGTACTTC. Its protein product is CATSRDRVGGATTYEQYF. V is TRBV15 and J is TRBJ2-7, with a weak D call TRBD2 (7 bases). Trimming took 0 bases from V and 4 from J, leaving 22 bases between them. The CDR3 totals 18 residues. In germline, CDR1 is LNHNV, CDR2 YYDKDF (reference sequence).

This chain uses TRBV2 with TRBJ2-2, with D possibly being TRBD2 (6 bases). CDR3 size: 14 residues. Germline V CDR1 and CDR2: SNHLY, FYNNEI. V dropped 10 bases and J dropped 5 bases, with 17 bases sitting between them. The CDR3 sequence: CATCREDGTGELFF. The CDR3 nucleotides are TGTGCCACGTGTAGGGAGGACGGTACCGGGGAGCTGTTTTTT. Variable domain in full (rest from reference TRBV2 and TRBJ2-2): EPEVTQTPSHQVTQMGQEVILRCVPISNHLYFYWYRQILGQKVEFLVSFYNNEISEKSEIFDDQFSVERPDGSNFTLKIRSTKLEDSAMYFCATCREDGTGELFFGEGSRLTVL.

This clone was counted only a few times. The rearrangement uses TRBV7-2 and TRBJ2-7; 9 positions match TRBD1. Per germline, CDR1 SGHTA and CDR2 FQGNSA. This CDR3 has 15 residues. V lost 0 bases, J lost 5 bases, and 5 bases stayed unmatched. CDR3 sequence: CASSLAGTGYHEQYF. The CDR3 DNA reads TGTGCCAGCAGCTTAGCCGGGACAGGGTACCACGAGCAGTACTTC.

This chain links TRBV10-2 with TRBJ1-2, with D unresolved. Per germline, CDR1 WSHSY and CDR2 SAAADI. There are 13 residues in the CDR3. Trimming pared 2 bases from V and 9 bases from J, leaving 13 bases between. The CDR3 loop is CASSEAPIDSYTF. CDR3 in DNA: TGCGCCAGCAGTGAGGCCCCGATAGATAGCTACACCTTC.

The rearrangement links TRBV19 to TRBJ2-1; a weak D match, TRBD1 (6 bases). V was trimmed by 5 bases and J by 6 bases, leaving 17 bases between them. The CDR3 extends over 15 amino acids. Looked up from germline, CDR1 is LNHDA and CDR2 is SQIVND (reference sequence). The CDR3 protein is CASSQSVGAVNEQFF. For the CDR3, the DNA is TGTGCCAGTAGTCAAAGTGTGGGGGCAGTCAATGAGCAGTTCTTC.

The chain uses TRBV5-1 and TRBJ2-7, with unresolved D. The V gene lost 2 bases and the J gene lost 4 bases, with 16 bases spanning the gap. The CDR3 runs to 15 residues. Germline CDR1 SGHRS, CDR2 YFSETQ. The CDR3 nucleotides read TGCGCCAGCAGCTTAAAAACGGGTTGGGTTTACGAGCAGTACTTC. This gives the protein CASSLKTGWVYEQYF.